Listed below are T cell receptor beta chains from one sample, sequenced in a study of molecular identifiers for immune sequencing clone quantification. TCRdb reanalysed the PCR reads using MiXCR and keeps one entry per CDR3 protein. The table lists about half a million distinct CDR3 sequences, about 20% of them singletons. Sequences were obtained from naive CD8+ T cells from blood, with Jurkat cell RNA spiked in. Every receptor here comes from a human donor in good health. Some libraries in this study had Jurkat cell RNA spiked in. The CDR3 runs from the conserved cysteine through the conserved F or W. A D gene is named only where the DNA matches it firmly. Some rows have no size entry. The others give once, few or many, or a class for an expanded clone.

NA | TRBJ2-3 | many | TRBV28 | TGTGCCAGCAGTTTGAGGGCCCTTCGGGATACGCAGTATTTT | CASSLRALRDTQYF
TRBD2 | TRBJ2-1 | NA | TRBV20-1 | TGCAGTGCTAGGCCTGCTGGACTAGCGGGGGGCCTACACAATGAGCAGTTCTTC | CSARPAGLAGGLHNEQFF
TRBD2 | TRBJ2-5 | many | TRBV5-1 | TGCGCCAGCAGCTTGGACCCGGGACTAGCCAATCTTGAGACCCAGTACTTC | CASSLDPGLANLETQYF
NA | TRBJ2-3 | many | TRBV19 | TGTGCCAGTAGTCCTTTGGGGGCCCTCACAGATACGCAGTATTTT | CASSPLGALTDTQYF
NA | TRBJ1-4 | NA | TRBV18 | TGTGCCAGCTCACCACAGGACAGACGCGCAACTAATGAAAAACTGTTTTTT | CASSPQDRRATNEKLFF
NA | TRBJ2-3 | NA | TRBV27 | TGTGCCAGCACCCTTAGTGTTTCGGGAACAGATACGCAGTATTTT | CASTLSVSGTDTQYF
NA | TRBJ2-3 | many | TRBV29-1 | TGCAGCGTCACTGCCTCAGGGGAAAATACGCAGTATTTT | CSVTASGENTQYF
TRBD1 | TRBJ1-2 | NA | TRBV4-3 | TGCGCCAGCAGCCTAGATCGACAGGGACTCTATGGCTACACCTTC | CASSLDRQGLYGYTF
TRBD2 | TRBJ2-2 | many | TRBV5-4 | TGTGCCAGCAGCTTAGGGCTAGCGGGAGCCGACGGGGAGCTGTTTTTT | CASSLGLAGADGELFF
TRBD1 | TRBJ2-7 | many | TRBV20-1 | TGCAGTGCTAGAGTGCCCGACAGGGGTCCTGACGAGCAGTACTTC | CSARVPDRGPDEQYF